The 31 T cell receptor beta chains listed next were all sequenced from one sample in a study of response to subunit inactivated influenza vaccine. Each CDR3 protein is one row after TCRdb ran MiXCR on the RT-PCR reads. The sample consists of hundreds of thousands of distinct CDR3 sequences, roughly 10% of them appearing once. These same records also appear under a second study, on T cells expressing NK-cell markers. According to that study: A 5'RACE template switching approach incorporating UMIs was used to make TCR beta cDNA.

Sample: PBMCs from blood, taken on the day of vaccination. Receptor source: a man in his fifties or sixties who received an inactivated influenza vaccine.

This clonotype was detected ten times or more. The J gene is TRBJ2-5, the V gene TRBV12-3 or TRBV12-4; TRBD2 agrees at 11 bases. Trimming at V came to 5 bases and at J to 3 bases, leaving 8 bases not matched to a gene. This CDR3 has 16 amino acids. CDR3 coding DNA: TGTGCCAGCAGTATAGAGACTAGCGGGGCGAAAGAGACCCAGTACTTC. This gives the protein CASSIETSGAKETQYF.

J is TRBJ2-3 and V is TRBV5-1, with a tentative D call TRBD1 (6 bases). CDR1 SGHRS and CDR2 YFSETQ come from the germline V gene. This CDR3 contains 16 residues. The germline V and J ends were trimmed by 0 bases and 4 bases, with 15 bases remaining between them. CDR3 DNA: TGCGCCAGCAGCTTGGCCAAAGGGGGTGGCGCAGATACGCAGTATTTT. This gives the protein CASSLAKGGGADTQYF.

This clonotype was counted between two and nine times. V usage is TRBV20-1 and J usage is TRBJ2-7; 8 bases are a match to TRBD2. This CDR3 region has 12 residues. Germline lookup yields CDR1 DFQATT and CDR2 SNEGSKA (reference sequence). The J segment lost 4 bases and the V segment lost 3 bases, leaving 2 bases of the junction unmatched. In nucleotides, the CDR3 is TGCAGTGCTAGCGCTAGCGGGTACGAGCAGTACTTC. It specifies CSASASGYEQYF.

This clonotype has at least ten counts. The chain carries TRBV9 and TRBJ2-7; maybe TRBD2 (6 bases). The CDR3 has 13 residues. The germline V and J ends were trimmed by 5 bases and 4 bases, with 13 bases remaining between them. The germline gives CDR1 SGDLS, CDR2 YYNGEE. CDR3 amino acids: CASSPGGAYEQYF. Here the CDR3 DNA reads TGTGCCAGCAGTCCCGGAGGGGCATACGAGCAGTACTTC.

Only a few counts were recorded for this clonotype. The V gene is TRBV20-1, the J gene TRBJ2-7; D is ambiguous. CDR3 length equals 14 residues. CDR1 and CDR2 (germline): DFQATT, SNEGSKA (reference sequence). Trimming pared 0 bases from V and 1 base from J, leaving 10 bases between. The CDR3 nucleotides are TGCAGTGCTAGAGACAAGGACGGATCCTACGAGCAGTACTTC. Amino acid sequence: CSARDKDGSYEQYF.

This chain connects TRBV10-3 to TRBJ1-2; D is perhaps TRBD1 (6 bases). The CDR3 is made up of 14 amino acids. The germline V gene encodes CDR1 ENHRY and CDR2 SYGVKD. V was pared by 3 bases and J by 1 base, with 9 bases between. The CDR3: CAISDLQGNYGYTF. DNA for the CDR3: TGTGCCATCAGTGACCTACAGGGTAACTATGGCTACACCTTC.

The table lists this clonotype with a few counts. The chain combines TRBV3-1 with TRBJ2-5; 8 bases fit TRBD2. V dropped 1 base and J dropped 1; count of bases not matched to a gene: 5. This CDR3 is built from 16 residues. CDR1 is LGHDT, CDR2 YNNKEL, per germline (reference sequence). This CDR3 reads CASSQAPTSGQETQYF. The CDR3 DNA reads TGTGCCAGCAGCCAAGCCCCCACTAGCGGCCAAGAGACCCAGTACTTC.

This clonotype has only a few counts. The CDR3 DNA reads as TGTGCCTGGAATTCTCTGACAGGCAAAGAGACCCAGTACTTC. Residues: CAWNSLTGKETQYF. The chain uses TRBV30 and TRBJ2-5; the D gene is possibly TRBD1 (6 bases). Trimming took off 4 bases at V and 3 bases at J, with 15 bases between the two ends. The germline CDR1 and CDR2 sequences are GTSNPN and SVGIG (reference sequence). The CDR3 has 14 amino acids.

This clonotype was detected many times. The V and J genes are TRBV20-1 and TRBJ1-1, with D possibly matching TRBD1 (6 bases). This CDR3 has 14 residues. V gave up 1 base and J gave up 2 bases, with 11 bases separating them. CDR1 is DFQATT, CDR2 SNEGSKA, per germline (reference sequence). The CDR3 is CSARVGQTNTEAFF. DNA for the CDR3: TGCAGTGCTAGAGTAGGACAGACTAACACTGAAGCTTTCTTT.

This clonotype appeared a few times. V gene TRBV24-1 combines with J gene TRBJ2-1; TRBD2 is a possible D gene (6 bases). Germline assignment: CDR1 KGHDR and CDR2 SFDVKD. This CDR3 is 18 amino acids long. V was pared by 4 bases and J by 2 bases, with 20 bases between. CDR3 coding DNA: TGTGCCACCAGTGACCGATGGACGGGGGTGGGGCCCTACAATGAGCAGTTCTTC. This sequence encodes CATSDRWTGVGPYNEQFF.

This rearrangement joins TRBV27 to TRBJ2-7, with 9 bases lining up with TRBD1. The CDR3 is 16 amino acids. CDR1 MNHEY and CDR2 SMNVEV come from the germline V gene (reference sequence). With 5 bases clipped from V and 0 bases from J, the junction kept 8 bases outside the gene matches. In DNA form, the CDR3 reads TGTGCCAGCAGTCGTACAGGGGGCCCCAGCTCCTACGAGCAGTACTTC. Translated: CASSRTGGPSSYEQYF.

V gene TRBV20-1 combines with J gene TRBJ1-6, with TRBD1 matching 7 bases. CDR1 and CDR2 from the germline V gene are DFQATT and SNEGSKA (reference sequence). The CDR3 runs to 15 residues. V lost 0 bases to trimming and J lost 9 bases; unmatched junction nucleotides: 8. CDR3 bases: TGCAGTGCTAGAGATCAGGGGGGCCGGGGTTCACCCCTCCACTTT. This sequence encodes CSARDQGGRGSPLHF.

The chain couples TRBV6-2 or TRBV6-3 to TRBJ2-3; D is unclear. Germline-derived CDR1 and CDR2 are MNHEY and SVGEGT. The CDR3 sequence is 14 residues long. Trimming took off 8 bases at V and 5 bases at J, with 17 bases between the two ends. The DNA for the CDR3 is TGTGCCAGCGTCCCCGGGCAGGTGATAGATACGCAGTATTTT. Protein product: CASVPGQVIDTQYF.

This clonotype was counted between two and nine times. The rearrangement uses TRBV4-1 and TRBJ2-4; 8 nucleotides agree with TRBD1. Trimming at V came to 2 bases and at J to 4 bases, leaving 7 bases not matched to a gene. Germline V gene sequence: CDR1 MGHRA, CDR2 YSYEKL. The CDR3 has 16 residues. The CDR3 here is CASSQNHRDRKNIQYF. The CDR3 coding sequence is TGCGCCAGCAGCCAAAACCATCGGGACAGGAAAAACATTCAGTACTTC.

V is TRBV7-2 and J is TRBJ2-1; no firm D call. Germline assignment: CDR1 SGHTA and CDR2 FQGNSA. This CDR3 has 13 residues. The V end lost 3 bases, the J end lost 7 bases, and 10 bases lay between the germline ends. CDR3 nucleotide sequence: TGTGCCAGCAGCTTCTATACGGGTAATGAGCAGTTCTTC. It is translated as CASSFYTGNEQFF.

This chain uses TRBV29-1 with TRBJ2-1, with unresolved D. The V and J ends lost 3 bases and 6 bases respectively, with 6 bases between them. The CDR3 has 11 amino acids. Germline loops: CDR1 SQVTM, CDR2 ANQGSEA. CDR3 sequence reads: CSVDLVNEQFF. DNA of the CDR3: TGCAGCGTTGATCTGGTCAATGAGCAGTTCTTC.

V gene TRBV11-2 combines with J gene TRBJ2-1, with 13 bases matching TRBD2. The length of the CDR3 is 15 residues. V lost 6 bases to trimming and J lost 9 bases; unmatched junction nucleotides: 8. Germline V gene data show CDR1 as SGHAT and CDR2 as FQNNGV. CDR3 loop: CASSYTSGGAVEQFF. For the CDR3, the DNA is TGTGCCAGCAGTTATACTAGCGGGGGGGCGGTTGAGCAGTTCTTC.

This clonotype was picked up a small number of times. The DNA of the CDR3 is TGCGCCAGCAGCCCCACGGGTCGGGGAAATGAGCAGTTCTTC. Translating gives CASSPTGRGNEQFF. This chain links TRBV5-1 with TRBJ2-1; maybe TRBD2 (5 bases). The CDR3 sequence is 14 residues long. V gave up 4 bases and J gave up 7 bases, with 15 bases separating them. Germline assignment: CDR1 SGHRS and CDR2 YFSETQ.

This clonotype was observed a few times. CDR3 amino acids: CASSSEGVPITQYF. As DNA, the CDR3 is TGTGCCAGCAGCTCTGAAGGGGTCCCAATAACTCAGTACTTC. The chain is built from TRBV7-9 and TRBJ2-7, with D possibly being TRBD1 (5 bases). The CDR3 loop spans 14 amino acids. Germline values: CDR1 SEHNR, CDR2 FQNEAQ (reference sequence). Deletions cut 4 bases from V and 10 bases from J, with 20 bases between.

This clonotype was detected ten times or more. The chain has TRBV10-3 and TRBJ2-7; no definite D call. From germline, CDR1 is ENHRY and CDR2 SYGVKD. The CDR3 extends over 14 amino acids. The V gene lost 3 bases and the J gene lost 7 bases, with 16 bases spanning the gap. The CDR3 DNA is TGTGCCATCAGTGAATCCGGCCAGCCCAGGGAGCAGTACTTC. This translates into CAISESGQPREQYF.

This clonotype was seen a handful of times. This rearrangement joins TRBV7-2 to TRBJ2-4; 8 bases are a match to TRBD2. Germline CDR1 reads SGHTA; CDR2 reads FQGNSA. This CDR3 has 21 residues. V was pared by 0 bases and J by 0 bases, with 16 bases of the junction left unmatched. This CDR3 reads CASSLASGGRPLNLAKNIQYF. The CDR3 region has the DNA TGTGCCAGCAGCTTAGCGAGTGGCGGGAGGCCGCTAAATTTAGCCAAAAACATTCAGTACTTC. Full variable domain (missing parts from reference TRBV7-2 and TRBJ2-4): GAGVSQSPSNKVTEKGKDVELRCDPISGHTALYWYRQSLGQGLEFLIYFQGNSAPDKSGLPSDRFSAERTGGSVSTLTIQRTQQEDSAVYLCASSLASGGRPLNLAKNIQYFGAGTRLSVL.

The chain recombines TRBV7-2 with TRBJ2-1, with a weak D call TRBD2 (5 bases). The length of the CDR3 is 15 residues. Trimming removed 1 base at V and 2 bases at J, with 9 bases between. Germline loops: CDR1 SGHTA, CDR2 FQGNSA. The CDR3 DNA is TGTGCCAGCAGCTTAGGGGCGGGCCCCTACAATGAGCAGTTCTTC. This codes for CASSLGAGPYNEQFF.

This rearrangement joins TRBV12-3 or TRBV12-4 to TRBJ2-1; TRBD1 matches at 7 bases. CDR3 length equals 16 residues. The V and J ends lost 4 bases and 0 bases, in that order; junction bases with no gene match: 6. The CDR3 DNA sequence: TGTGCCAGCAGTTCCCTGACAGGGCTCTCCTACAATGAGCAGTTCTTC. This codes for CASSSLTGLSYNEQFF.

This chain connects TRBV7-3 to TRBJ2-1; 8 nucleotides match TRBD2. Germline V gene data show CDR1 as SGHTA and CDR2 as FQGTGA. V was clipped by 1 base and J by 6 bases; unmatched bases: 5. This CDR3 is 15 amino acids long. The CDR3 here is CASSLISGVTNEQFF. The CDR3 bases are TGTGCCAGCAGCTTAATTAGCGGGGTCACCAATGAGCAGTTCTTC.

The chain carries TRBV7-8 and TRBJ2-2; D may match TRBD1 or TRBD2 (5 bases each). Trimming took off 5 bases at V and 4 bases at J, with 20 bases between the two ends. CDR3 size: 17 residues. Germline loops: CDR1 SGHVS, CDR2 FQNEAQ. CDR3 sequence: CASSLMGVRVITGELFF. CDR3 DNA: TGTGCCAGCAGCCTTATGGGGGTTAGGGTGATCACCGGGGAGCTGTTTTTT.

This clonotype was recorded only once. V gene TRBV7-2 combines with J gene TRBJ2-3; 9 positions match TRBD2. V shed 5 bases and J 10 bases; nucleotides not matched to a gene: 7. This CDR3 is built from 13 residues. The germline V gene encodes CDR1 SGHTA and CDR2 FQGNSA. CDR3: CASSSNSGSAQYF. CDR3 DNA sequence: TGTGCCAGCAGCAGCAATAGCGGGAGCGCGCAGTATTTT.

This clonotype was detected ten times or more. The chain employs TRBV12-3 or TRBV12-4 and TRBJ2-2; 11 positions agree with TRBD1. The CDR3 runs to 15 residues. Germline trimming cut 4 bases from V and 6 bases from J; bases unmatched to any gene: 4. The DNA of the CDR3 is TGTGCCAGCAGTTCGGGACAGGGGGTCGCCGGGGAGCTGTTTTTT. This translates into CASSSGQGVAGELFF.

The CDR3 region is CSASGTGYYEQYF. The CDR3 DNA is TGCAGTGCCTCCGGGACAGGGTACTACGAGCAGTACTTC. This chain connects TRBV20-1 to TRBJ2-7; 9 positions match TRBD1. CDR1 is DFQATT and CDR2 is SNEGSKA in the germline V gene (reference sequence). With V trimmed by 6 bases and J by 3 bases, 6 bases remained unmatched. The CDR3 is made up of 13 amino acids.

The chain uses TRBV10-3 and TRBJ2-1, with 7 bases fitting TRBD1. This CDR3 is built from 14 residues. Germline trimming cut 4 bases from V and 6 bases from J; bases unmatched to any gene: 6. Germline loops: CDR1 ENHRY, CDR2 SYGVKD. The CDR3 DNA reads TGTGCCATCAGTGCAGGGACAGTTATCAATGAGCAGTTCTTC. Residues: CAISAGTVINEQFF.

V and J are TRBV15 and TRBJ2-1; 10 bases align to TRBD2. Per the germline V gene, CDR1 is LNHNV and CDR2 is YYDKDF (reference sequence). The trim removed 4 bases at V and 3 bases at J, leaving 9 bases unmatched. The length of the CDR3 is 17 residues. The CDR3 DNA reads as TGTGCCACCAGCACCCCTGAGGGACTAGCGTACTACAATGAGCAGTTCTTC. Protein sequence: CATSTPEGLAYYNEQFF.

The gene calls are TRBV28 and TRBJ2-5, with D uncertain. V was shortened by 3 bases and J by 0 bases, with 5 bases between the two germline ends. This CDR3 contains 13 residues. The germline V gene encodes CDR1 MDHEN and CDR2 SYDVKM. The CDR3 DNA is TGTGCCAGCAGTTTCCCAGACCAAGAGACCCAGTACTTC. This sequence encodes CASSFPDQETQYF.